This is a list of T cell receptor beta chains from one sample in a study of blood T cells in healthy people across ages. From the 5' RACE reads, TCRdb called clonotypes with MiXCR, one entry per CDR3 protein. This sample yields some 900,000 distinct CDR3 sequences, of which around 26% are seen a single time; roughly 17% belongs to the top ten. Material for sequencing was blood. All receptors come from a woman older than 75 in good health. Each CDR3 is given with its conserved first and last residue. D genes are given only for firm matches. Clone size is not always given. Where it is, it says once, few, many or a class for expanded clones.

clone size	D gene	V gene	J gene	CDR3 protein	CDR3 DNA
many	TRBD2	TRBV15	TRBJ2-1	CATSRDIAGGPGEQFF	TGTGCCACCAGCAGAGATATAGCGGGGGGGCCGGGGGAGCAGTTCTTC
-	TRBD2	TRBV28	TRBJ2-5	CTSQTTVAGGRETQYF	TGTACCAGCCAGACAACAGTAGCGGGGGGGCGCGAGACCCAGTACTTC
few	-	TRBV20-1	TRBJ2-3	CSAASGGISSDTQYF	TGCAGTGCTGCCTCAGGAGGAATCTCTTCGGATACGCAGTATTTT
many	-	TRBV6-5	TRBJ2-1	CASSFRPTRTSEQFF	TGTGCCAGCAGCTTCCGACCGACTAGAACGAGTGAGCAGTTCTTC
-	-	TRBV12-3/TRBV12-4	TRBJ2-1	CASSLGPSYEQFF	TGTGCCAGCAGTTTGGGACCCTCCTACGAGCAGTTCTTC
few	-	TRBV7-2	TRBJ1-5	CASSFSLNSNQPQHF	TGTGCCAGCAGCTTTTCCCTCAATAGCAATCAGCCCCAGCATTTT
-	-	TRBV7-7	TRBJ2-1	CASSLNPSINEQFF	TGTGCTAGCAGCTTAAATCCGAGTATCAATGAGCAGTTCTTC
few	-	TRBV5-1	TRBJ2-2	CASSLAAWERFTGELFF	TGCGCCAGCAGCTTGGCCGCCTGGGAAAGATTCACCGGGGAGCTGTTTTTT
few	TRBD1	TRBV2	TRBJ1-2	CASSGTGGHSYGYTF	TGTGCCAGCAGTGGAACAGGGGGCCATAGCTATGGCTACACCTTC
many	-	TRBV6-5	TRBJ2-1	CASSYLRGTGLNEQFF	TGTGCCAGCAGTTACCTCAGGGGCACGGGCCTCAATGAGCAGTTCTTC
few	TRBD1	TRBV6-1	TRBJ2-1	CASSEIQGTGTYNEQFF	TGTGCCAGCAGTGAAATTCAGGGGACAGGGACGTACAATGAGCAGTTCTTC
-	TRBD2	TRBV6-2/TRBV6-3	TRBJ2-3	CASSSAGLAGSFGTDTQYF	TGTGCCAGCAGTTCCGCGGGACTAGCGGGAAGCTTTGGCACAGATACGCAGTATTTT
many	-	TRBV29-1	TRBJ1-2	CSVGLDGYTF	TGCAGCGTTGGACTGGATGGCTACACCTTC
-	-	TRBV10-2	TRBJ1-6	CASSGDLDNSPLHF	TGCGCCAGCAGTGGGGACCTGGATAATTCACCCCTCCACTTT
-	-	TRBV2	TRBJ2-7	CASSKTDYEQYF	TGTGCCAGCAGTAAGACAGACTACGAGCAGTACTTC
many	TRBD1	TRBV7-9	TRBJ2-7	CASSLLTGRDYEQYF	TGTGCCAGCAGCCTTCTGACAGGGAGAGACTACGAGCAGTACTTC
many	-	TRBV24-1	TRBJ2-1	CATSDLYLSYNEQFF	TGTGCCACCAGTGATTTGTACCTCTCCTACAATGAGCAGTTCTTC
-	-	TRBV11-3	TRBJ2-3	CASSLEADTDTQYF	TGTGCCAGCAGCTTAGAGGCAGACACAGATACGCAGTATTTT
-	TRBD2	TRBV28	TRBJ2-3	CATQPLAGGSGDTQYF	TGTGCCACCCAACCTCTAGCGGGGGGGTCAGGAGATACGCAGTATTTT
many	-	TRBV20-1	TRBJ2-7	CSAPTDTYEQYF	TGCAGTGCTCCAACGGACACCTACGAGCAGTACTTC
-	-	TRBV4-1	TRBJ1-1	CASSHYLRGTEAFF	TGCGCCAGCAGCCACTATCTTAGGGGAACTGAAGCTTTCTTT
many	TRBD1	TRBV6-5	TRBJ2-3	CASSHLRRGHYTDTQYF	TGTGCCAGCAGTCACCTGAGAAGGGGGCATTATACAGATACGCAGTATTTT
many	-	TRBV5-1	TRBJ1-1	CASSLDWSRTTEAFF	TGCGCCAGCAGCTTGGATTGGAGTAGGACCACTGAAGCTTTCTTT
-	-	TRBV7-2	TRBJ2-3	CASSLRTIGGPDTQYF	TGTGCCAGCAGCCTCAGGACTATCGGGGGGCCAGATACGCAGTATTTT
once	TRBD2	TRBV12-3/TRBV12-4	TRBJ2-3	CASSLTRTSVGADTQYF	TGTGCCAGCAGTTTAACCCGGACTAGCGTGGGGGCAGATACGCAGTATTTT
-	TRBD2	TRBV7-2	TRBJ2-1	CASSLNRDYYNEQFF	TGTGCCAGCAGCCTGAATCGGGACTACTACAATGAGCAGTTCTTC
many	TRBD1	TRBV7-2	TRBJ2-5	CASSSTGGQETQYF	TGTGCCAGCAGCTCTACAGGGGGCCAAGAGACCCAGTACTTC
-	TRBD1	TRBV27	TRBJ1-4	CASSLRQGLATNEELFF	TGTGCCAGCAGTTTACGACAGGGCCTAGCAACTAATGAAGAACTGTTTTTT
many	TRBD1	TRBV2	TRBJ2-7	CASRGTGGYYEQYF	TGTGCCTCACGTGGGACAGGCGGATACTACGAGCAGTACTTC
many	TRBD1	TRBV27	TRBJ2-5	CASSQNRGRSETQYF	TGTGCCAGCAGTCAGAACAGGGGAAGATCAGAGACCCAGTACTTC
many	TRBD1	TRBV6-6	TRBJ2-7	CASSYSKVTGLSYEQYF	TGTGCCAGCAGTTACTCGAAGGTGACAGGGCTCTCCTACGAGCAGTACTTC
many	-	TRBV20-1	TRBJ2-1	CSASQGTYNEQFF	TGCAGTGCTAGCCAGGGAACCTACAATGAGCAGTTCTTC
-	TRBD2	TRBV5-1	TRBJ2-3	CASSRSTRTTSGDPDTQYF	TGCGCCAGCAGTCGCAGCACCAGAACTACTAGCGGAGACCCAGATACGCAGTATTTT
few	TRBD2	TRBV2	TRBJ2-3	CASRGGRITDTQYF	TGTGCCAGCAGGGGAGGGAGGATCACAGATACGCAGTATTTT
many	TRBD1	TRBV12-3/TRBV12-4	TRBJ2-7	CASSPGTGSKEQYF	TGTGCCAGCAGTCCCGGGACAGGGTCAAAAGAGCAGTACTTC
many	-	TRBV12-3/TRBV12-4	TRBJ2-5	CASSSPNEETQYF	TGTGCCAGCAGCTCCCCGAACGAGGAGACCCAGTACTTC
-	-	TRBV7-2	TRBJ2-3	CASGNRGSTDTQYF	TGCGCCAGCGGGAACAGGGGAAGCACAGATACGCAGTATTTT
-	-	TRBV29-1	TRBJ2-5	CSVEGDTETQYF	TGCAGCGTTGAAGGGGACACAGAGACCCAGTACTTC
-	-	TRBV25-1	TRBJ1-4	CASSGIRGEKLFF	TGTGCCAGCAGTGGAATAAGGGGTGAAAAACTGTTTTTT
many	TRBD2	TRBV7-7	TRBJ2-1	CASSYSSGRSSYNEQFF	TGTGCCAGCAGCTATTCTAGCGGGCGGAGCTCCTACAATGAGCAGTTCTTC
-	-	TRBV5-1	TRBJ2-7	CASSLGQGVRVWYF	TGCGCCAGCAGCTTGGGCCAGGGCGTTCGGGTGTGGTACTTC
few	TRBD1	TRBV25-1	TRBJ1-2	CASSANKRSRDRCYGYTF	TGTGCCAGCAGTGCAAATAAGAGAAGTAGGGACAGATGCTATGGCTACACCTTC
-	-	TRBV7-2	TRBJ2-7	CASSLGGAISYEQYF	TGTGCCAGCAGCTTGGGCGGGGCGATCTCCTACGAGCAGTACTTC
many	-	TRBV7-2	TRBJ2-3	CASSSRGSGTDTQYF	TGTGCCAGCAGCTCCAGGGGATCCGGCACAGATACGCAGTATTTT
many	-	TRBV20-1	TRBJ2-4	CSARQPPYIQYF	TGCAGTGCTAGACAGCCGCCGTACATTCAGTACTTC
-	-	TRBV7-2	TRBJ1-2	CASSPSSNGCTF	TGTGCCAGCAGCCCAAGTTCCAATGGCTGCACCTTC
-	-	TRBV7-9	TRBJ2-1	CASRRGRGPYNEQFF	TGTGCCAGCAGGCGTGGGCGGGGGCCTTACAATGAGCAGTTCTTC